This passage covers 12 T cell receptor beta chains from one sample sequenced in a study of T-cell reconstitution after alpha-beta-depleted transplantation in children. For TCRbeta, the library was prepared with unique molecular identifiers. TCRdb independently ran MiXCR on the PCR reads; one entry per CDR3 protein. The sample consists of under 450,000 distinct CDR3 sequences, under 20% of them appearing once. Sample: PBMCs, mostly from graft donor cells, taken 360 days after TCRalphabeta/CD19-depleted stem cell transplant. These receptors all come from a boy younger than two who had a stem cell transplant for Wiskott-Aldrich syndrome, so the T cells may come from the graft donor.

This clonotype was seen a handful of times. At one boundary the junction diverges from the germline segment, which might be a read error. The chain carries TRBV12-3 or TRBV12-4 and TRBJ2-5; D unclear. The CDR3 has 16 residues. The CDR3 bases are TGTGCCAGCAGCTTAGATCGTGGGCCTATTGAAGAGACCCAGTACTTC. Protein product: CASSLDRGPIEETQYF.

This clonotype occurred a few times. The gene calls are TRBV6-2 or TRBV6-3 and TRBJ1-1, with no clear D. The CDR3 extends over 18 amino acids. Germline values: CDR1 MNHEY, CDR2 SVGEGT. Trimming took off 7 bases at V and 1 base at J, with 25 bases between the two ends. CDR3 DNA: TGTGCCAGCACCTCCGGGAGAGGGTCCCTCCGTGGGAACACTGAAGCTTTCTTT. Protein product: CASTSGRGSLRGNTEAFF.

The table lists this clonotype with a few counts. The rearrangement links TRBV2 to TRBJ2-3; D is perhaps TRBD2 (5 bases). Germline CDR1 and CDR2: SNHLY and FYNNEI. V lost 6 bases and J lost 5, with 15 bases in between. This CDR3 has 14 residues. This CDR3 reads CASSVARARDTQYF. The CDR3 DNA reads TGTGCCAGCAGCGTAGCGAGAGCCCGAGATACGCAGTATTTT.

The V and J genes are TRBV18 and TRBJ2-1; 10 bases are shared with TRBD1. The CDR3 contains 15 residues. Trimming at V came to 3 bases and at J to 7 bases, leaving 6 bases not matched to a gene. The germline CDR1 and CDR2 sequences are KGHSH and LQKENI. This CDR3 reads CASSPLRTGGNEQFF. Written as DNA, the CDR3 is TGTGCCAGCTCACCCCTTAGGACAGGGGGAAATGAGCAGTTCTTC.

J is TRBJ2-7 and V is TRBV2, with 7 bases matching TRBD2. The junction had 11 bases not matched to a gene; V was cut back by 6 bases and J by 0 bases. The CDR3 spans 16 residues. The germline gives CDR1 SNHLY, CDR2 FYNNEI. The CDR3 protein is CASRVRGGRGSYEQYF. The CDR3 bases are TGTGCCAGCAGAGTCCGTGGGGGGAGGGGCTCCTACGAGCAGTACTTC.

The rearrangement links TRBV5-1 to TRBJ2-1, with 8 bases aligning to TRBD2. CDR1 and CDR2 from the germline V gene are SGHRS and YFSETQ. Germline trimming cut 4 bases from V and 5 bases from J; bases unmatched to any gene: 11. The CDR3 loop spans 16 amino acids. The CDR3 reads CASSRSGSKLHNEQFF. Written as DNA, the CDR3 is TGCGCCAGCAGCAGAAGCGGGAGCAAGCTACACAATGAGCAGTTCTTC. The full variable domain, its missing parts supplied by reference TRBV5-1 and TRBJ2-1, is KAGVTQTPRYLIKTRGQQVTLSCSPISGHRSVSWYQQTPGQGLQFLFEYFSETQRNKGNFPGRFSGRQFSNSRSEMNVSTLELGDSALYLCASSRSGSKLHNEQFFGPGTRLTVL.

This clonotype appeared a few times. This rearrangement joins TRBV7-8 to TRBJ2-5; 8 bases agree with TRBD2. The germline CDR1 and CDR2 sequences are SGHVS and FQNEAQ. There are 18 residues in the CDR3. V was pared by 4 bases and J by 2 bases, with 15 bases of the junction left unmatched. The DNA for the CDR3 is TGTGCCAGCAGCTCCTACTTACCTTTTGGCGGGAGGCAAGAGACCCAGTACTTC. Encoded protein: CASSSYLPFGGRQETQYF.

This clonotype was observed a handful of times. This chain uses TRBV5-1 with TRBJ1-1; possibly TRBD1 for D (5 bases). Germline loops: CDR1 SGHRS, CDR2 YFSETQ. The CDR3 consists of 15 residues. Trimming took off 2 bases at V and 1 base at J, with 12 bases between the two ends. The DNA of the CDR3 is TGCGCCAGCAGCTTACGTCTCCAGGGGAACACTGAAGCTTTCTTT. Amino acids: CASSLRLQGNTEAFF.

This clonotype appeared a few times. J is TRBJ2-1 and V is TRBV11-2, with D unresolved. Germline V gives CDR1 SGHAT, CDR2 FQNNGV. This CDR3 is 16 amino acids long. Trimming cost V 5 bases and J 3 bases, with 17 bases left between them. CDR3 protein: CASSPPGGDRYNEQFF. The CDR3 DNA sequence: TGTGCCAGCAGCCCCCCGGGTGGTGACCGCTACAATGAGCAGTTCTTC.

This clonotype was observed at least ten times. Written as DNA, the CDR3 is TGTGCCAGCAGCGTAACAGGGATTAACGAAAAACTGTTTTTT. Translation gives CASSVTGINEKLFF. The chain is built from TRBV9 and TRBJ1-4; weak D call: TRBD1 (6 bases). The CDR3 is 14 residues long. V gave up 1 base and J gave up 8 bases, with 12 bases separating them. The germline CDR1 and CDR2 sequences are SGDLS and YYNGEE.

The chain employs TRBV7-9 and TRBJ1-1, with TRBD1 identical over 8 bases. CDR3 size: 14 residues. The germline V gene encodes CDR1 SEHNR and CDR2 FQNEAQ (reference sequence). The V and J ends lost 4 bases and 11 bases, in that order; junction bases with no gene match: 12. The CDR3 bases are TGTGCCAGCAGCTCCACAGACAGGGGTGGTTGGGCTTTCTTT. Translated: CASSSTDRGGWAFF.

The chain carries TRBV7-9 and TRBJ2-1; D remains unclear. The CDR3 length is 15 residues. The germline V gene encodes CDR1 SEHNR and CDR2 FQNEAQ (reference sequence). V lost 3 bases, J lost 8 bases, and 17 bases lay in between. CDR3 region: CASSLLDFIGDEQFF. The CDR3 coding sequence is TGTGCCAGCAGCTTGTTAGATTTTATCGGCGATGAGCAGTTCTTC.